The source of this TCR beta chain is a study of blood T cell repertoires in COVID-19. Study details: Acute and convalescent COVID-19 samples came from the United States, Italy and Spain. PBMCs, B-cell-depleted T cells, or T cells were the source of the cDNA or gDNA that made up the material.

Germline CDR1 and CDR2: SQVTM and ANQGSEA. V shed 7 bases, J shed 2 bases, and the junction held 7 bases outside the gene matches. The CDR3 length is 14 residues. Original handling: Counts of nucleated cells, estimated from reference gene primer amplification, were obtained. Repertoires were generated with immunoSEQ multiplex PCR, while TCRdb's copy carries only in-frame clones and drops some. Clone size and the V and J calls come from that table; the DNA yielded D and trimming. The table records 300,000 to 400,000 clones, more than 85% of them present only once. Each recovered donor of Cohort 3 presented with two negative PCRs, clearance, or symptom resolution.

Input material: PBMCs or T cells enriched from blood (not recorded which). The TCR originated in a young woman who had recovered from COVID-19. The V and J genes are TRBV29-1 and TRBJ2-5; 10 bases map to TRBD1. CDR3 DNA: TGCAGCGCCAGAGACAGGGGGCGTCAAGAGACCCAGTACTTC. It yields the protein CSARDRGRQETQYF.